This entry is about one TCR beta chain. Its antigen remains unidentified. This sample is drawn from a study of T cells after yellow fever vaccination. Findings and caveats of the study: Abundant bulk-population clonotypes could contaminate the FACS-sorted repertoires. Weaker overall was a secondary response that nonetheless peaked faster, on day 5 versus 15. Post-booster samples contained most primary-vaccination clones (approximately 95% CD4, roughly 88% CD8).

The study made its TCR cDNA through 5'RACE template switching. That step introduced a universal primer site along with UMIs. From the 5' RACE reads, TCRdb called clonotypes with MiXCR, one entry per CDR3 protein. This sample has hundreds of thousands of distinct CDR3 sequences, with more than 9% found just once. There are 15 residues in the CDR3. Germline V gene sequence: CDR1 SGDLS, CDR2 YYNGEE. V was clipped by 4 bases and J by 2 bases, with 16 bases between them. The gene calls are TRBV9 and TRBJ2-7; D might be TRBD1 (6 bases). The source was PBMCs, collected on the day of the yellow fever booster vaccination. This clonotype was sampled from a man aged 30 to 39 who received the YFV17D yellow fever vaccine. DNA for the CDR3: TGTGCCAGCAGCCCGAATTTAGGGGGTCCCTACGAGCAGTACTTC. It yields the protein CASSPNLGGPYEQYF.